This TCR beta chain is from a study of T cells in Graves' hyperthyroidism and ophthalmopathy. Study-wide context: Blood from the periphery was taken at initial diagnosis, before any treatment. The study, taken as a whole, reports: The model forecast ophthalmopathy, anticipating it by a median about six months before onset. Blood also held most thyroid clonotypes expanded beyond 0.001.

The TCR beta CDR3 regions underwent amplification using RNA transcripts as the source. Using the HTBI primer set, a first-round RT-PCR was run on the TCR CDR3. TCRdb redid the calling of the multiplex PCR reads with MiXCR, one entry per CDR3 protein. The data contain about 520,000 distinct CDR3 sequences, more than 20% of them singletons. Uncontrolled infections, other autoimmune diseases, pregnancy or lactation led to exclusion of patients. Germline CDR1 reads MDHEN; CDR2 reads SYDVKM. The V end was cut by 6 bases, the J end by 0 bases, with 15 bases between. This CDR3 comprises 16 residues. Concerning this clonotype: Its cognate antigen is unknown.

The source material was blood. This TCR came from a man aged 18 to 35 with Graves' hyperthyroidism. The V gene is TRBV28, the J gene TRBJ1-5, with D hard to call. DNA for the CDR3: TGTGCCAGCAGACGGGCGGGGAGTAATAGCAATCAGCCCCAGCATTTT. This translates into CASRRAGSNSNQPQHF.